The source of this T cell receptor (beta chain) is a study of lymphopenia after photon versus proton radiotherapy (dated by TCRdb to between 2017 and 2020). For the study in its entirety: Photon and proton radiation therapy were compared by the study for their immunological effects in patients with gastrointestinal tumors who developed high-grade lymphopenia. The cohort comprised some 20 patients with gastrointestinal tumors who received either photon or proton therapy and then developed lymphopenia. The goal of the study was to characterize the differences between the two radiation modalities in how they affect the immune system. Results the study describes overall, beyond this receptor: Among patients across the cohort who died, overall survival time showed an inverse correlation with a larger post-nadir drop in TCR diversity. After the lymphocyte count nadir, oligoclonal expansion, especially of CD8+ Temra cells, was observed in photon-treated repertoires, and the drop in diversity was driven by this expansion. The survival association was assessed only in patients who died, and better survival with proton therapy was presented by the authors as a possibility rather than a demonstrated result. During treatment, patients who received proton therapy stayed relatively stable, whereas patients who received photon therapy lost naive T cells and TCR diversity and gained effector/memory populations.

V trim: 0 bases; J trim: 7 bases; unmatched bases: 8. CDR1 and CDR2 were assigned from the germline V gene as MGHRA and YSYEKL. The CDR3 sequence holds 15 residues, the cysteine and phenylalanine included. CDR3 DNA is the only sequence kept; it has 45 bases, read in frame from the first base. Comment on this clone: It has no known antigen specificity. Per-base quality was not reported, and no clone a single base away is much larger than it.

Library creation used the immunoSEQ multiplex PCR assay. Alongside multiparametric flow cytometry, deep sequencing of rearranged TCR beta loci was used to profile the T cell repertoires. The source is immuneACCESS, and TCRdb retained only in-frame sequences with V and J called. Part of the clones is not carried over; for the studies checked, unresolved V genes explain less than half of this, and the remainder is unexplained. For this sample there are 150,000 or so clones; roughly nine tenths appear just once. About 4.4% of the sample lies in the top ten. The input for sequencing was peripheral blood, taken from a patient treated with photon-based radiotherapy. This receptor was taken from a man aged 45-65 years with gastric cancer. The chain links TRBV4-1 with TRBJ2-5; the central 7 bases match TRBD1. The nucleotide sequence reads as follows: TGCGCCAGCAGCCAAGAAGGGGGCGGCCTCGCGACCCAGTACTTC. Its protein reads: CASSQEGGGLATQYF.